These 9 T cell receptor beta chains were all obtained from the same sample, sequenced in a study of blood T cell repertoires in COVID-19. Only in-frame clones appear in the TCRdb table, and some are missing; sequencing was by immunoSEQ multiplex PCR. The data show approximately 240,000 clones, 80% to 95% seen once. Sequencing used PBMCs or T cells enriched from blood (not recorded which). These receptors were taken from a woman in her late teens or twenties who had recovered from COVID-19.

DNA of the CDR3: TGTGCCATCAGTGAGTCGAGCGGTAGGGTTGAGCAGTTCTTC. As protein: CAISESSGRVEQFF. The rearrangement uses TRBV10-3 and TRBJ2-1, with D perhaps matching TRBD2 (5 bases). The CDR3 has 14 amino acids. Trimming pared 0 bases from V and 9 bases from J, leaving 12 bases between. Germline V gives CDR1 ENHRY, CDR2 SYGVKD.

This chain uses TRBV7-9 with TRBJ1-5; D might be TRBD1 (5 bases). Trimming stripped 0 bases from V and 12 bases from J, with 12 bases between. Germline V gene sequence: CDR1 SEHNR, CDR2 FQNEAQ (reference sequence). This CDR3 comprises 13 residues. CDR3 bases: TGTGCCAGCAGCTTAGCGCAGGGCAGACTCCAGCATTTT. Amino acids: CASSLAQGRLQHF.

On this clone: Other DNA sequences in the sample encode the same CDR3. The V gene is TRBV12-3 or TRBV12-4, the J gene TRBJ2-3; 9 nucleotides match TRBD1. This CDR3 is built from 13 residues. The V gene end was trimmed by 6 bases and the J gene end by 3 bases; junction bases not matched to a gene: 1. The CDR3 region is CASRGQGTDTQYF. CDR3 nucleotide sequence: TGTGCCAGCAGGGGACAGGGAACAGATACGCAGTATTTT.

This clone occurred once. The V call is TRBV5-1, the J call TRBJ2-7; 7 nucleotides align to TRBD2. Germline loops: CDR1 SGHRS, CDR2 YFSETQ. Unmatched junction bases numbered 13, after V lost 7 bases and J lost 0 bases. The CDR3 length is 16 residues. CDR3 protein: CASAPYGGSSSYEQYF. The DNA of the CDR3 is TGCGCCAGCGCCCCTTACGGGGGGTCAAGCTCCTACGAGCAGTACTTC.

The chain employs TRBV28 and TRBJ1-2; perhaps TRBD1 as D (5 bases). CDR1 is MDHEN, CDR2 SYDVKM, per germline. CDR3 length: 14 amino acids. Trimming removed 5 bases at V and 3 bases at J, with 13 bases between. The CDR3 DNA reads TGTGCCAGCAGTCTCTCCTTAGGGGACTATGGCTACACCTTC. Translating it yields CASSLSLGDYGYTF.

The chain joins TRBV13 to TRBJ1-5; a weak D match, TRBD1 (5 bases). This CDR3 region has 15 residues. The V gene lost 0 bases and the J gene lost 5 bases, with 11 bases spanning the gap. Germline V gene data show CDR1 as PRHDT and CDR2 as FYEKMQ (reference sequence). CDR3 residues: CASSLGRGGYQPQHF. The DNA of the CDR3 is TGTGCCAGCAGCTTAGGGAGGGGAGGGTATCAGCCCCAGCATTTT. The full variable domain, its missing parts supplied by reference TRBV13 and TRBJ1-5, is AAGVIQSPRHLIKEKRETATLKCYPIPRHDTVYWYQQGPGQDPQFLISFYEKMQSDKGSIPDRFSAQQFSDYHSELNMSSLELGDSALYFCASSLGRGGYQPQHFGDGTRLSIL.

The CDR3: CASSQGPGDQPQHF. In nucleotides, the CDR3 is TGTGCCAGCAGCCAAGGCCCGGGGGATCAGCCCCAGCATTTT. The chain links TRBV7-2 to TRBJ1-5, with a possible D match to TRBD1 (5 bases). Germline values: CDR1 SGHTA, CDR2 FQGNSA. This CDR3 contains 14 residues. V was clipped by 5 bases and J by 5 bases, with 13 bases between them.

The J gene is TRBJ2-2, the V gene TRBV6-5; D is perhaps TRBD1 (7 bases). Trimming shortened V by 7 bases and J by 3 bases, and 12 bases separated the two germline ends. Per the germline V gene, CDR1 is MNHEY and CDR2 is SVGAGI. CDR3 size: 14 residues. CDR3 loop: CASTQGGDTGELFF. The CDR3 nucleotides are TGTGCCAGCACTCAGGGGGGAGACACCGGGGAGCTGTTTTTT.

This chain joins TRBV7-2 and TRBJ2-4, with TRBD2 identical over 7 bases. The CDR3 has 14 residues. The V gene's germline CDR1 is SGHTA and CDR2 FQGNSA. The ends lost 5 bases at V and 8 bases at J; junction bases unmatched: 9. CDR3 sequence: CASSPKTSRYIQYF. In DNA form, the CDR3 reads TGTGCCAGCAGCCCCAAGACTAGCAGGTACATTCAGTACTTC.